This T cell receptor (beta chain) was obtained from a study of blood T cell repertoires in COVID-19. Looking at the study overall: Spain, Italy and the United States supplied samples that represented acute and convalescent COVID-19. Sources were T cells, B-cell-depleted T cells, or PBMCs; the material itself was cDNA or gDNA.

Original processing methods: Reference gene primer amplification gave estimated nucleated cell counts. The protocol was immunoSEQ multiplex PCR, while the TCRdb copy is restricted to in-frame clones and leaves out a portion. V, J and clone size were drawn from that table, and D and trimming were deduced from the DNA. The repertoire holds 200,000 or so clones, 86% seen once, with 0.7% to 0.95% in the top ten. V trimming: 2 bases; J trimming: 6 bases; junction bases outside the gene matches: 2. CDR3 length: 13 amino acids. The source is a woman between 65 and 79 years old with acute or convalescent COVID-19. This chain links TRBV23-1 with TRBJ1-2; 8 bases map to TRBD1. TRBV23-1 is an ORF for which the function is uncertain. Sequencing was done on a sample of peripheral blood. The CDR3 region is CASSQDRGDGYTF. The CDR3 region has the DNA TGCGCCAGCAGTCAAGACAGGGGTGATGGCTACACCTTC.